This TCR beta chain is from a study of vaccination effects on CD4 cells after COVID-19. Profiled with immunoSEQ multiplex PCR; TCRdb holds only in-frame clones, not every one. This sample has approximately 22,000 clones, with about 81% found just once. J was trimmed by 3 bases and V by 4 bases; bases with no gene match: 2. The germline V gene encodes CDR1 MDHEN and CDR2 SYDVKM. This CDR3 has 14 residues. Antigen-specific CD4+ T cells were first expanded with viral peptide pools by the ViraFEST assay and only then sequenced. With about ten days of culture completed, CD4+ T cells were isolated. Infection dated between March and December 2020, before the Alpha, Beta and Delta variants reached the United States. Wells each received two million PBMC, cultured with 10 IU/ml IL-2 and 10 ug/ml peptides. Notes on this clone: Its antigen is unknown.

Findings of the study overall: Convalescent patients numbered few in the study; early post-infection timepoints were missing entirely.

This receptor was taken from a human donor who had a prior SARS-CoV-2 infection. This sample comprised CD4+ T cells from PBMCs cultured with a peptide pool, obtained before COVID-19 vaccination. The chain links TRBV28 to TRBJ2-3; TRBD1 aligns across 9 bases. The CDR3 sequence: CASSSTGGTDTQYF. The DNA of the CDR3 is TGTGCCAGCAGTTCGACAGGGGGGACAGATACGCAGTATTTT.